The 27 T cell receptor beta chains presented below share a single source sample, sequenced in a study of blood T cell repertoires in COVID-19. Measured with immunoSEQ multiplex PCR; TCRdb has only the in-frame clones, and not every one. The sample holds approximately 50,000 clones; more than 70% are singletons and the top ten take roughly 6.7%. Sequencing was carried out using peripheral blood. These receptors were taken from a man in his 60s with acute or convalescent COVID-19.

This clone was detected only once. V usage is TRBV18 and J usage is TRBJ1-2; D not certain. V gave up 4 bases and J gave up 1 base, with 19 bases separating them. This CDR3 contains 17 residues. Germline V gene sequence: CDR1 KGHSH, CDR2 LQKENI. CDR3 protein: CASSLSDPGLSNYGYTF. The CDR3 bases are TGTGCCAGCTCACTCTCAGATCCCGGACTGAGTAACTATGGCTACACCTTC.

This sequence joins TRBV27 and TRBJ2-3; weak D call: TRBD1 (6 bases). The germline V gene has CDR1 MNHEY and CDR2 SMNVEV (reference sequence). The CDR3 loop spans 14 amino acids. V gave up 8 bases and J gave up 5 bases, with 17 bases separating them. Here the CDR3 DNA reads TGTGCCAGCGGAACGGGGTCAGGGGTAGATACGCAGTATTTT. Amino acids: CASGTGSGVDTQYF.

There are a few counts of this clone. CDR3 in DNA: TGTGCCAGCCTCCAGGGGGCTTTCTTT. Translating gives CASLQGAFF. The V gene is TRBV13, the J gene TRBJ1-1; possibly TRBD1 for D (6 bases). The CDR3 length is 9 residues. Germline V gene sequence: CDR1 PRHDT, CDR2 FYEKMQ (reference sequence). The V gene lost 8 bases and the J gene lost 11 bases, with 9 bases spanning the gap.

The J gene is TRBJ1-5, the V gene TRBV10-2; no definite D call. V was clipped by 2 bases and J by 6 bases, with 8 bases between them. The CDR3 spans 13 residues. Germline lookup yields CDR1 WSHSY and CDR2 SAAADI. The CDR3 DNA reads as TGCGCCAGCAGTGAGGTAGTCGGTCAGCCCCAGCATTTT. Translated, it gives CASSEVVGQPQHF.

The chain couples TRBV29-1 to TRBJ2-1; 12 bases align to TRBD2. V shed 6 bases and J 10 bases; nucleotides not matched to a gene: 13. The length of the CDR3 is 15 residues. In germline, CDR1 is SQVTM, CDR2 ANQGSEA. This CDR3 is CSVRPPSGRAREQFF. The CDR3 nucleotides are TGCAGCGTCCGACCCCCTAGCGGGAGGGCCAGGGAGCAGTTCTTC.

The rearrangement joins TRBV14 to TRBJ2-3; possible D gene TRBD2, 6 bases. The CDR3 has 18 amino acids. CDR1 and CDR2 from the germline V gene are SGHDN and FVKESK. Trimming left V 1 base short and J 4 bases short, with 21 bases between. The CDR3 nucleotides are TGTGCCAGCAGCCAAGGCGGGATCCTTCTCTTCAGGGCAGATACGCAGTATTTT. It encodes CASSQGGILLFRADTQYF.

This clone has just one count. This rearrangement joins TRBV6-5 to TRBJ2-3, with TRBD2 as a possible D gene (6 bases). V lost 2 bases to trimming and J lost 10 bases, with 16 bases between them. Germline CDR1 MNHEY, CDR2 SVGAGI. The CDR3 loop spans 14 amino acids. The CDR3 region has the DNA TGTGCCAGCAGTTACGGATACGGGACTCCTCCGCAGTATTTT. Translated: CASSYGYGTPPQYF.

The DNA of the CDR3 is TGTGCCAGCACTCCTAGCGGGAGGGTGAGCACAGATACGCAGTATTTT. Its protein product is CASTPSGRVSTDTQYF. The rearrangement uses TRBV28 and TRBJ2-3; 12 bases align to TRBD2. The J segment lost 0 bases and the V segment lost 7 bases, leaving 5 bases of the junction unmatched. The CDR3 covers 16 residues. Germline loops: CDR1 MDHEN, CDR2 SYDVKM.

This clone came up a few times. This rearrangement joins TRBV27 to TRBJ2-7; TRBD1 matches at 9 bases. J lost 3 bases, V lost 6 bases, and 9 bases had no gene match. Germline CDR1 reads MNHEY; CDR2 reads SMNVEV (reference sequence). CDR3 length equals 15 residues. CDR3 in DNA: TGTGCCAGCAGCCGAAGACCGGGACAGGGCTACGAGCAGTACTTC. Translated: CASSRRPGQGYEQYF.

The CDR3 bases are TGTGCCAGCAGCCAAGGCAGGGCTGAAGCTTTCTTT. Translating it yields CASSQGRAEAFF. This sequence joins TRBV3-1 (or the pseudogene TRBV3-2) and TRBJ1-1; perhaps TRBD1 as D (5 bases). V gave up 1 base and J gave up 6 bases, with 6 bases separating them. CDR3 length equals 12 residues. The germline V gene encodes CDR1 LGHDT and CDR2 YNNKEL (reference sequence).

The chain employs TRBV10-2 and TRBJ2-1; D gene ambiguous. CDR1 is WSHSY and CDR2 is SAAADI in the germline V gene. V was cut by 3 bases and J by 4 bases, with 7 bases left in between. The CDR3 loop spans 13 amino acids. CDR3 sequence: CASSDGRYNEQFF. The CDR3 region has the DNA TGCGCCAGCAGTGATGGCAGATACAATGAGCAGTTCTTC.

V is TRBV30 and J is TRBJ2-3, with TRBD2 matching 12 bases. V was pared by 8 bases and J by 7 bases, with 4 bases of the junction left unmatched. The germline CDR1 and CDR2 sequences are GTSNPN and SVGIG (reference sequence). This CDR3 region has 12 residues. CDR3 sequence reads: CAAGLAGYTQYF. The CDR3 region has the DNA TGTGCCGCCGGACTAGCGGGATATACGCAGTATTTT. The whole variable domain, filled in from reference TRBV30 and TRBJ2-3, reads SQTIHQWPATLVQPVGSPLSLECTVEGTSNPNLYWYRQAAGRGLQLLFYSVGIGQISSEVPQNLSASRPQDRQFILSSKKLLLSDSGFYLCAAGLAGYTQYFGPGTRLTVL.

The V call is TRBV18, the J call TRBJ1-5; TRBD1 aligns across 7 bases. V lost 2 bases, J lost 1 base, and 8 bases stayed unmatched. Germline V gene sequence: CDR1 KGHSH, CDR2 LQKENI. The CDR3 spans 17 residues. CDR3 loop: CASSPGAAGGSNQPQHF. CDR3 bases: TGTGCCAGCTCACCAGGGGCGGCAGGGGGAAGCAATCAGCCCCAGCATTTT.

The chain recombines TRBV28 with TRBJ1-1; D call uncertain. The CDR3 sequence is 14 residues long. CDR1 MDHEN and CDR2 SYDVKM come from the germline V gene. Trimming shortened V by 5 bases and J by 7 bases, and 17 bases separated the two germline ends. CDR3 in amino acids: CASSLRAGESEAFF. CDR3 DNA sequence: TGTGCCAGCAGTCTTCGGGCGGGCGAGAGTGAAGCTTTCTTT. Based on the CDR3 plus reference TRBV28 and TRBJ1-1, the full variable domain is DVKVTQSSRYLVKRTGEKVFLECVQDMDHENMFWYRQDPGLGLRLIYFSYDVKMKEKGDIPEGYSVSREKKERFSLILESASTNQTSMYLCASSLRAGESEAFFGQGTRLTVV.

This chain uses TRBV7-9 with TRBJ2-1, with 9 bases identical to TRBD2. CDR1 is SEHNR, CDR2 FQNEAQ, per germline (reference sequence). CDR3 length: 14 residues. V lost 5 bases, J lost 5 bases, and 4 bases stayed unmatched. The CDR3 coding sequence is TGTGCCAGCAGCCAGACTAGCGGTAACAATGAGCAGTTCTTC. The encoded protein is CASSQTSGNNEQFF.

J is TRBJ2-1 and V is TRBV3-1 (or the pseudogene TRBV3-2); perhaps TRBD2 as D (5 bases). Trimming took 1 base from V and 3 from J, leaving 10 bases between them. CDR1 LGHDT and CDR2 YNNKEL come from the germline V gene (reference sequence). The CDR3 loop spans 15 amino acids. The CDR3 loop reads CASSQGGQNYNEQFF. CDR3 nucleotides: TGTGCCAGCAGCCAAGGCGGGCAGAACTACAATGAGCAGTTCTTC.

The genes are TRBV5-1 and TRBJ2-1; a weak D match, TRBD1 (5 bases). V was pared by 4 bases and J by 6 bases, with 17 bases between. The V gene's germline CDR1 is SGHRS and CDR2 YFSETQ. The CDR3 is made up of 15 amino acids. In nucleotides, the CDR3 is TGCGCCAGCAGCCCCCCGGCTCAGGGAAGCAATGAGCAGTTCTTC. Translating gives CASSPPAQGSNEQFF.

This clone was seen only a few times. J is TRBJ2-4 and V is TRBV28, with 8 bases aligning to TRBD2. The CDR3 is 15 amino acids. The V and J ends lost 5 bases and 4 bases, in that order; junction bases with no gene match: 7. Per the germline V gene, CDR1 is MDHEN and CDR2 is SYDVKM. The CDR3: CASSPDGRGKNIQYF. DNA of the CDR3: TGTGCCAGCAGTCCGGACGGGAGGGGAAAAAACATTCAGTACTTC.

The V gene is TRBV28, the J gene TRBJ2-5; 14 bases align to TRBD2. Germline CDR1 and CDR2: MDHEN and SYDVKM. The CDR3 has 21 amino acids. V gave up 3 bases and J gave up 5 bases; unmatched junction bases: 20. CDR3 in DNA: TGTGCCAGCAGTTTTGAGTTACTGAGACCGGGACTAGCGGGAGAGGGTGAGACCCAGTACTTC. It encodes CASSFELLRPGLAGEGETQYF.

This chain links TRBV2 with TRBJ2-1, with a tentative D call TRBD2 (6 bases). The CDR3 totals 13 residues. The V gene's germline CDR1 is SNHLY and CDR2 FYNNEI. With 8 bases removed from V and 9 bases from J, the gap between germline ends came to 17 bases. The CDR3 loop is CASLSQAGGEQFF. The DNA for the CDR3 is TGTGCCAGCCTTTCTCAAGCGGGCGGTGAGCAGTTCTTC.

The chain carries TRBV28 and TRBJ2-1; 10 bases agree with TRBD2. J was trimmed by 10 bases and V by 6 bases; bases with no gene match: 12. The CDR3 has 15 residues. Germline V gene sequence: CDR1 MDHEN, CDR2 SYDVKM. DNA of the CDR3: TGTGCCAGCAGCCTAAGGACTAGCGGTAGGCCCGAGCAGTTCTTC. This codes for CASSLRTSGRPEQFF.

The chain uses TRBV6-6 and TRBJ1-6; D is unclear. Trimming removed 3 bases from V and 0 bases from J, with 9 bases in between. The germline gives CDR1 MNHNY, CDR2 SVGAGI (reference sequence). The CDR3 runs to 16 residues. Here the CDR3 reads CASSYSGLSYNSPLHF. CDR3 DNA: TGTGCCAGCAGTTATTCAGGCCTCTCCTATAATTCACCCCTCCACTTT.

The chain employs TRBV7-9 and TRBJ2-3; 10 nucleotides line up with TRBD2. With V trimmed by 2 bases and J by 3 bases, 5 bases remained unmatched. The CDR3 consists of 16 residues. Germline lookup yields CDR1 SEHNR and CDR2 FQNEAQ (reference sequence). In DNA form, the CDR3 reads TGTGCCAGCAGCTTACTAGCGGGAGTGGGTACAGATACGCAGTATTTT. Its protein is CASSLLAGVGTDTQYF.

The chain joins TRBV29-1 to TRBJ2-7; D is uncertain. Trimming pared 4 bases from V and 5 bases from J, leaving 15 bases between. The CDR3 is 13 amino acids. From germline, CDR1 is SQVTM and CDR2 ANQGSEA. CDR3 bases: TGCAGCGTTGCTCCCTCGGCGGAGAACGAGCAGTACTTC. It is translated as CSVAPSAENEQYF.

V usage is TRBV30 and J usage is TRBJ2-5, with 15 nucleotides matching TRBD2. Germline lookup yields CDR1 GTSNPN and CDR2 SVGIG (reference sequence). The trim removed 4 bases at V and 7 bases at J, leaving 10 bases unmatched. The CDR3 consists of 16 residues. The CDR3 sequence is CAWTQGLAGGGGTQYF. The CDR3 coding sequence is TGTGCCTGGACCCAGGGACTAGCGGGAGGCGGGGGGACCCAGTACTTC. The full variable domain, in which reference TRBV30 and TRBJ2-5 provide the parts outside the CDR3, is SQTIHQWPATLVQPVGSPLSLECTVEGTSNPNLYWYRQAAGRGLQLLFYSVGIGQISSEVPQNLSASRPQDRQFILSSKKLLLSDSGFYLCAWTQGLAGGGGTQYFGPGTRLLVL.

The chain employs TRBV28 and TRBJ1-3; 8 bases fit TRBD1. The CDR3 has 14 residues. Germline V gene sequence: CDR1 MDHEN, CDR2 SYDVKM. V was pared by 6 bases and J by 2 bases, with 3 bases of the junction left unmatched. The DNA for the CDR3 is TGTGCCAGCAGCACAGGGGGGACTGGAAACACCATATATTTT. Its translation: CASSTGGTGNTIYF.

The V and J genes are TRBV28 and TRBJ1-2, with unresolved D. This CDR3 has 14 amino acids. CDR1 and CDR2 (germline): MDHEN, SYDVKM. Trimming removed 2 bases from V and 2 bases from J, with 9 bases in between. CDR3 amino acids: CASSLPIRNYGYTF. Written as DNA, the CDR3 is TGTGCCAGCAGTTTACCCATCAGGAACTATGGCTACACCTTC.